What follows are 20 T cell receptor beta chains derived from one specimen sequenced in a study of cytomegalovirus exposure and HLA in healthy donors. Use of 60 Vbeta and 13 Jbeta primers characterized the PCR. Method: immunoSEQ multiplex PCR; TCRdb's copy keeps in-frame clones and lacks some. This repertoire shows roughly 160,000 clones, more than 70% found once; its top ten account for 1.5%. Input material: PBMCs. Every receptor here comes from a girl aged 5 to 17 in good health and CMV-seronegative.

V is TRBV2 and J is TRBJ1-1; 9 bases map to TRBD1. CDR3 size: 21 residues. The V segment lost 6 bases and the J segment 0 bases; nucleotides outside the gene matches: 23. Germline V gives CDR1 SNHLY, CDR2 FYNNEI. In nucleotides, the CDR3 is TGTGCCAGCAGGGGCCCGGGACAGGGCCAAAGCTCCATTACAATGAACACTGAAGCTTTCTTT. It yields the protein CASRGPGQGQSSITMNTEAFF.

The chain couples TRBV28 to TRBJ1-5; no reliable D call. The CDR3 covers 15 residues. The germline V and J ends were trimmed by 4 bases and 5 bases, with 15 bases remaining between them. Germline CDR1 and CDR2: MDHEN and SYDVKM. The CDR3 sequence is CASSSLTAGDQPQHF. The CDR3 DNA follows: TGTGCCAGCAGTTCCCTAACAGCGGGTGATCAGCCCCAGCATTTT.

This clone was detected a few times. The chain has TRBV4-2 and TRBJ2-7; TRBD1 might be the D (6 bases). Trimming cost V 0 bases and J 2 bases, with 14 bases left between them. The CDR3 has 16 residues. Germline values: CDR1 LGHNA, CDR2 YNFKEQ. The CDR3 coding sequence is TGTGCCAGCAGCCAAGATCCCACAGGGTACACCTACGAGCAGTACTTC. This codes for CASSQDPTGYTYEQYF.

The CDR3 loop reads CAWSVEGDYQPQHF. The DNA for the CDR3 is TGTGCCTGGAGTGTAGAAGGGGATTATCAGCCCCAGCATTTT. The chain has TRBV30 and TRBJ1-5, with D possibly matching TRBD1 (5 bases). This CDR3 region has 14 residues. Looked up from germline, CDR1 is GTSNPN and CDR2 is SVGIG (reference sequence). Trimming shortened V by 0 bases and J by 5 bases, and 11 bases separated the two germline ends.

This clone was recorded a few times. The chain joins TRBV4-1 to TRBJ1-1, with 7 bases lining up with TRBD1. Germline trimming cut 7 bases from V and 1 base from J; bases unmatched to any gene: 6. CDR1 MGHRA and CDR2 YSYEKL come from the germline V gene. CDR3 size: 14 residues. The chain's CDR3 is CASKTGTANTEAFF. CDR3 in DNA: TGCGCCAGCAAGACCGGGACAGCGAACACTGAAGCTTTCTTT.

The chain recombines TRBV10-2 with TRBJ1-1, with a weak D call TRBD1 (6 bases). Germline V gene sequence: CDR1 WSHSY, CDR2 SAAADI. V lost 8 bases and J 5 bases, leaving 18 bases between the germline ends. This CDR3 is 14 amino acids long. Here the CDR3 reads CASLPTGLRTEAFF. The DNA for the CDR3 is TGCGCCAGCCTACCGACAGGTTTGCGAACTGAAGCTTTCTTT.

The J gene is TRBJ2-3, the V gene TRBV6-1; TRBD2 might be the D (5 bases). Trimming stripped 0 bases from V and 4 bases from J, with 14 bases between. This CDR3 spans 16 amino acids. Looked up from germline, CDR1 is MNHNS and CDR2 is SASEGT. The CDR3 protein is CASSEAVGRSPDTQYF. The CDR3 DNA reads as TGTGCCAGCAGTGAAGCGGTGGGGAGATCGCCAGATACGCAGTATTTT.

This chain connects TRBV4-1 to TRBJ2-6; D unclear. The CDR3 has 17 residues. Trimming stripped 1 base from V and 0 bases from J, with 10 bases between. CDR1 is MGHRA and CDR2 is YSYEKL in the germline V gene. The DNA for the CDR3 is TGCGCCAGCAGCCAAGCGGAGTTGCTCTCTGGGGCCAACGTCCTGACTTTC. As protein: CASSQAELLSGANVLTF.

The chain joins TRBV27 to TRBJ2-6; D is undetermined. Germline CDR1 reads MNHEY; CDR2 reads SMNVEV (reference sequence). V was cut by 6 bases and J by 0 bases, with 3 bases left in between. The CDR3 spans 13 residues. The CDR3 region is CASRRSGANVLTF. The CDR3 nucleotides are TGTGCCAGCAGGCGCTCTGGGGCCAACGTCCTGACTTTC.

V and J are TRBV7-3 and TRBJ2-1, with 9 bases that match TRBD2. With V trimmed by 3 bases and J by 4 bases, 4 bases remained unmatched. Germline lookup yields CDR1 SGHTA and CDR2 FQGTGA. This CDR3 is 15 amino acids long. This chain's CDR3 is CASSFRLAEYNEQFF. CDR3 DNA sequence: TGTGCCAGCAGCTTCCGACTAGCGGAATACAATGAGCAGTTCTTC.

The chain links TRBV7-9 to TRBJ1-2, with D possibly being TRBD1 (6 bases). V was trimmed by 5 bases and J by 1 base, leaving 14 bases between them. The CDR3 totals 15 residues. CDR1 is SEHNR and CDR2 is FQNEAQ in the germline V gene (reference sequence). CDR3 bases: TGTGCCAGCAGCCTAATAACAGGGCTTAACTATGGCTACACCTTC. Protein product: CASSLITGLNYGYTF.

The DNA for the CDR3 is TGTGCCAGCAGCGCGGGTGCTGGAAACACCATATATTTT. Its translation: CASSAGAGNTIYF. The gene calls are TRBV9 and TRBJ1-3, with D uncertain. V was shortened by 3 bases and J by 2 bases, with 6 bases between the two germline ends. The CDR3 loop spans 13 amino acids. Germline V CDR1 and CDR2: SGDLS, YYNGEE.

The chain recombines TRBV5-1 with TRBJ2-2; 7 nucleotides agree with TRBD1. The CDR3 runs to 12 residues. Germline V gene lookup returns CDR1 SGHRS and CDR2 YFSETQ. Unmatched junction bases numbered 1, after V lost 5 bases and J lost 6 bases. Here the CDR3 reads CASRTGPGELFF. The CDR3 DNA sequence: TGCGCCAGCAGGACAGGGCCCGGGGAGCTGTTTTTT.

The V call is TRBV5-6, the J call TRBJ2-7; 10 bases line up with TRBD2. The germline V gene has CDR1 SGHDT and CDR2 YYEEEE. J gave up 3 bases and V 0 bases, and 3 bases lay outside the gene matches. The CDR3 is 15 amino acids. The CDR3 here is CASSLGTSGIYEQYF. DNA of the CDR3: TGTGCCAGCAGCTTGGGGACTAGCGGCATCTACGAGCAGTACTTC.

This chain joins TRBV6-4 and TRBJ2-1; D is undetermined. This CDR3 contains 13 residues. Germline CDR1 and CDR2: MRHNA and SNTAGT. Trimming shortened V by 4 bases and J by 4 bases, and 8 bases separated the two germline ends. The CDR3 coding sequence is TGTGCCAGCAGTGTGGCAGAATACAATGAGCAGTTCTTC. Protein product: CASSVAEYNEQFF.

The V and J genes are TRBV7-9 and TRBJ1-2; D is ambiguous. V was clipped by 0 bases and J by 2 bases, with 7 bases between them. Germline V gene sequence: CDR1 SEHNR, CDR2 FQNEAQ (reference sequence). This CDR3 comprises 14 residues. The CDR3, as DNA: TGTGCCAGCAGCTTAGCTGGAGCGAACTATGGCTACACCTTC. Its translation: CASSLAGANYGYTF.

V usage is TRBV4-1 and J usage is TRBJ1-3; no definite D call. The V end was cut by 0 bases, the J end by 0 bases, with 6 bases between. The CDR3 has 15 amino acids. Per germline, CDR1 MGHRA and CDR2 YSYEKL. The CDR3: CASSQDHGSGNTIYF. The CDR3 coding sequence is TGCGCCAGCAGCCAAGATCACGGCTCTGGAAACACCATATATTTT.

This chain joins TRBV6-5 and TRBJ1-1, with TRBD1 as a possible D gene (5 bases). Between the trimmed V and J ends, which lost 2 bases and 2 bases, there was a span of 15 bases. This CDR3 contains 16 residues. Germline assignment: CDR1 MNHEY and CDR2 SVGAGI. The CDR3, as DNA: TGTGCCAGCAGTTACCGACCCCGGACATACAACACTGAAGCTTTCTTT. This codes for CASSYRPRTYNTEAFF.

The table lists this clone with a count of one. The genes are TRBV10-3 and TRBJ2-1; 12 bases agree with TRBD2. Losses at the gene ends were 6 bases for V and 10 bases for J; bases not matched to a gene: 10. The V gene's germline CDR1 is ENHRY and CDR2 SYGVKD. The CDR3 runs to 15 residues. This CDR3 is CAISPTSGGQDEQFF. The CDR3 DNA reads TGTGCCATCAGCCCGACTAGCGGGGGTCAGGACGAGCAGTTCTTC.

A few counts support this clone. The gene calls are TRBV6-5 and TRBJ1-1; D is unresolved. From germline, CDR1 is MNHEY and CDR2 SVGAGI. This CDR3 has 13 residues. Deletions cut 10 bases from V and 1 base from J, with 13 bases between. CDR3 nucleotide sequence: TGTGCCACTTTTGGGCAGGCGAACACTGAAGCTTTCTTT. It encodes CATFGQANTEAFF.